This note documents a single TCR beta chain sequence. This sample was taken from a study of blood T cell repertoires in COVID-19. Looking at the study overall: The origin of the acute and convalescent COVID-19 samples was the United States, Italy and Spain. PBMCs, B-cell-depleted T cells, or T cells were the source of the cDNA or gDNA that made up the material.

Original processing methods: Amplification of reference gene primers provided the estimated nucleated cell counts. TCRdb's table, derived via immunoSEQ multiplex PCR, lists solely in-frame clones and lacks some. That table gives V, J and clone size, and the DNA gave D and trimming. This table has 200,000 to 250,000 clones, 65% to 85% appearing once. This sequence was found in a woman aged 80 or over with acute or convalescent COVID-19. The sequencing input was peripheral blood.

CDR3: CASSSSGSSYEQYF. For the CDR3, the DNA is TGTGCCAGCAGCAGTAGCGGGAGCTCCTACGAGCAGTACTTC. This chain uses TRBV14 with TRBJ2-7; 9 nucleotides match TRBD2. This CDR3 comprises 14 residues. Trimming cost V 5 bases and J 0 bases; bases outside gene matches: 2. CDR1 SGHDN and CDR2 FVKESK come from the germline V gene.